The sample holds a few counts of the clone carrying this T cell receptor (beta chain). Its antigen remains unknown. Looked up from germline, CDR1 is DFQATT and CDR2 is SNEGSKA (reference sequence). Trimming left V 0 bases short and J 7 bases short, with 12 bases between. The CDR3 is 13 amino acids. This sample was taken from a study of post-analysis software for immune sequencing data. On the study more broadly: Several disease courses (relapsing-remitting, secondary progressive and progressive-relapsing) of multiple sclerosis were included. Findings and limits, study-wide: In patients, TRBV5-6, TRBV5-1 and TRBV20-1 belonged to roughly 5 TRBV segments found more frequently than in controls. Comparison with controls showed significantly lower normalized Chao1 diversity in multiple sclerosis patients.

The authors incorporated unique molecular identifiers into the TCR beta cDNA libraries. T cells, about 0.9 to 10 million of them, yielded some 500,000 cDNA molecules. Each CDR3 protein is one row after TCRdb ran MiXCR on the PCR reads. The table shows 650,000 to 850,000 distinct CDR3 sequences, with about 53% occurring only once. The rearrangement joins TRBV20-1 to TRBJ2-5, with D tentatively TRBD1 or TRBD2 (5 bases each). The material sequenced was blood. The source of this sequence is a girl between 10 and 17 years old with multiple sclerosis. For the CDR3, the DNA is TGCAGTGCTAGAGATCGAACCGGGGCGACCCAGTACTTC. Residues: CSARDRTGATQYF.